This TCR beta chain was recorded in a study of T-cell reconstitution after alpha-beta-depleted transplantation in children. It was with unique molecular identifiers that the TCRbeta library was prepared. MiXCR was run by TCRdb on the PCR reads, yielding one entry per CDR3 protein. The profile shows more than 550,000 distinct CDR3 sequences, more than 9% of them singletons. The CDR3 has 19 amino acids. This clonotype was detected only a few times. One end of the junction varies from germline; a read error may be responsible. The V call is TRBV12-3 or TRBV12-4, the J call TRBJ2-3, with 12 bases fitting TRBD2. The clonotype was recovered from a human donor who donated a stem cell graft to a child with acute myeloid leukemia. The sequencing used PBMCs from the stem cell graft donor, collected from the stem cell graft. The CDR3 spells CTSRKNPLAGGPGVDTQYF. The CDR3 DNA is TGTACCAGCAGGAAAAACCCCCTAGCGGGAGGGCCCGGAGTAGATACGCAGTATTTT.